A single sample gave rise to the 21 T cell receptor beta chains below, sequenced in a study of shared clonotypes between healthy human individuals (dated by TCRdb to the early 2020s). Library method: the immunoSEQ multiplex PCR assay. Drawn from immuneACCESS, this table holds only the in-frame rearrangements with V and J called that TCRdb kept. Clones are partly lost; checked studies trace under half to an unresolved V gene and leave the rest unexplained. The sample table records 2 million to 3 million clones; 80% to 95% of these occur just once. The ten largest account for about 0.39% of the sample. The sequencing sample was made of naive CD4+ T cells from PBMCs. Taken with the paper, the label for cell subset or site translates to: CD45RA+ positively selected. Every receptor here comes from a man aged 18 to 30 in good health. Some clones in this sample may be carry-over from other donors' samples.

The gene calls are TRBV28 and TRBJ1-1; D gene ambiguous. Germline CDR1 reads MDHEN; CDR2 reads SYDVKM. This CDR3 contains 14 residues. Trimming removed 6 bases at V and 0 bases at J, with 11 bases between. The CDR3 region has the DNA TGTGCCAGCAGGGGCCCTGTACTGAACACTGAAGCTTTCTTT. The encoded protein is CASRGPVLNTEAFF.

This chain connects TRBV30 to TRBJ2-2; TRBD1 matches at 7 bases. The CDR3 totals 15 residues. Germline values: CDR1 GTSNPN, CDR2 SVGIG (reference sequence). After removal of 8 bases from V and 6 bases from J, the junction contained 15 bases not matched to a gene. DNA for the CDR3: TGTGCCGGCCGTAAGGGGGCCCTCTACTCCGGGGAGCTGTTTTTT. This codes for CAGRKGALYSGELFF.

The gene calls are TRBV5-1 and TRBJ2-7; 10 bases map to TRBD1. After removal of 2 bases from V and 1 base from J, the junction contained 3 bases not matched to a gene. The germline gives CDR1 SGHRS, CDR2 YFSETQ. This CDR3 is 15 amino acids long. CDR3 region: CASSFPGQGSYEQYF. CDR3 in DNA: TGCGCCAGCAGCTTTCCGGGACAGGGGTCCTACGAGCAGTACTTC.

This rearrangement joins TRBV5-1 to TRBJ2-7; D call uncertain. This CDR3 region has 13 residues. Germline V gene sequence: CDR1 SGHRS, CDR2 YFSETQ. Trimming shortened V by 4 bases and J by 6 bases, and 14 bases separated the two germline ends. The chain's CDR3 is CASSPDVGTEQYF. CDR3 bases: TGCGCCAGCAGCCCGGATGTGGGCACCGAGCAGTACTTC.

This chain uses TRBV5-3 with TRBJ2-7; TRBD1 aligns across 9 bases. TRBV5-3 is an ORF for which the function is uncertain. The J segment lost 3 bases and the V segment lost 4 bases, leaving 8 bases of the junction unmatched. The CDR3 has 15 amino acids. For the CDR3, the DNA is TGTGCCAGAAGCGTATCCTACAGGGGGCTCTACGAGCAGTACTTC. It specifies CARSVSYRGLYEQYF.

The chain links TRBV6-5 to TRBJ2-2; no firm D call. V was cut by 6 bases and J by 2 bases, with 4 bases left in between. CDR3 length: 12 residues. Germline CDR1 and CDR2: MNHEY and SVGAGI. CDR3 loop: CASRANTGELFF. Written as DNA, the CDR3 is TGTGCCAGCAGAGCTAACACCGGGGAGCTGTTTTTT.

The V and J genes are TRBV5-5 and TRBJ2-7; the D gene is possibly TRBD1 (5 bases). The CDR3 runs 15 residues. Germline V gene sequence: CDR1 SGHKS, CDR2 YYEKEE (reference sequence). V shed 3 bases and J shed 0 bases, with 13 bases lying between them. The CDR3 DNA reads as TGTGCCAGCAGCTCTACAGGATCCAGCTCCTACGAGCAGTACTTC. Translating it yields CASSSTGSSSYEQYF.

This rearrangement joins TRBV18 to TRBJ1-4; D is uncertain. Trimming shortened V by 2 bases and J by 5 bases, and 15 bases separated the two germline ends. This CDR3 spans 16 amino acids. Germline V gene sequence: CDR1 KGHSH, CDR2 LQKENI. CDR3 sequence: CASSPIYQRTNEKLFF. The CDR3 DNA reads TGTGCCAGCTCACCAATATACCAGAGGACGAATGAAAAACTGTTTTTT.

The V call is TRBV28, the J call TRBJ1-1; D ambiguous. The ends were cut back, 9 bases at V and 5 bases at J, with 25 bases in the middle. The CDR3 sequence is 16 residues long. Germline assignment: CDR1 MDHEN and CDR2 SYDVKM. The CDR3 sequence: CASRTSAGKRWTEAFF. In DNA, the CDR3 is TGTGCCAGTCGCACTTCGGCGGGGAAAAGGTGGACTGAAGCTTTCTTT. The full variable domain, its missing parts supplied by reference TRBV28 and TRBJ1-1, is DVKVTQSSRYLVKRTGEKVFLECVQDMDHENMFWYRQDPGLGLRLIYFSYDVKMKEKGDIPEGYSVSREKKERFSLILESASTNQTSMYLCASRTSAGKRWTEAFFGQGTRLTVV.

The chain has TRBV13 and TRBJ2-7; tentative D call: TRBD2 (5 bases). Trimming stripped 0 bases from V and 2 bases from J, with 11 bases between. Looked up from germline, CDR1 is PRHDT and CDR2 is FYEKMQ (reference sequence). The CDR3 has 15 residues. The CDR3 loop reads CASSLGREGPYEQYF. For the CDR3, the DNA is TGTGCCAGCAGCTTAGGCCGGGAAGGACCCTACGAGCAGTACTTC.

This clone was seen a few times. The chain recombines TRBV7-9 with TRBJ1-5, with D maybe TRBD1 (5 bases). The germline V and J ends were trimmed by 4 bases and 7 bases, with 8 bases remaining between them. This CDR3 is 12 amino acids long. In germline, CDR1 is SEHNR, CDR2 FQNEAQ (reference sequence). This CDR3 reads CASSSGYQPQHF. The CDR3 DNA sequence: TGTGCCAGCAGCTCAGGGTACCAGCCCCAGCATTTT. The variable domain in full, with the rest retrieved from reference TRBV7-9 and TRBJ1-5, is DTGVSQNPRHKITKRGQNVTFRCDPISEHNRLYWYRQTLGQGPEFLTYFQNEAQLEKSRLLSDRFSAERPKGSFSTLEIQRTEQGDSAMYLCASSSGYQPQHFGDGTRLSIL.

The chain joins TRBV5-1 to TRBJ1-4, with 9 bases lining up with TRBD1. Trimming at V came to 4 bases and at J to 0 bases, leaving 10 bases not matched to a gene. CDR1 is SGHRS and CDR2 is YFSETQ in the germline V gene. This CDR3 contains 18 residues. DNA of the CDR3: TGCGCCAGCAGCAAACTGCCACAGGGGGCGGCAACTAATGAAAAACTGTTTTTT. This sequence encodes CASSKLPQGAATNEKLFF. Full variable domain (outside the CDR3, taken from reference TRBV5-1 and TRBJ1-4): KAGVTQTPRYLIKTRGQQVTLSCSPISGHRSVSWYQQTPGQGLQFLFEYFSETQRNKGNFPGRFSGRQFSNSRSEMNVSTLELGDSALYLCASSKLPQGAATNEKLFFGSGTQLSVL.

V and J are TRBV27 and TRBJ2-3; the D gene could be TRBD1 or TRBD2 (5 bases each). The CDR3 contains 16 residues. The germline V and J ends were trimmed by 2 bases and 3 bases, with 15 bases remaining between them. CDR1 and CDR2 from the germline V gene are MNHEY and SMNVEV (reference sequence). The CDR3 DNA sequence: TGTGCCAGCAGTTTAGGTGTGGGGGAAGGAACAGATACGCAGTATTTT. Protein sequence: CASSLGVGEGTDTQYF.

The chain couples TRBV25-1 to TRBJ2-5, with a weak D call TRBD1 (6 bases). V was clipped by 4 bases and J by 4 bases, with 10 bases between them. Germline loops: CDR1 MGHDK, CDR2 SYGVNS. The CDR3 is made up of 13 amino acids. Written as DNA, the CDR3 is TGTGCCAGCAGTGCAGGGGCACTAGAGACCCAGTACTTC. Residues: CASSAGALETQYF.

The V call is TRBV15, the J call TRBJ1-2; 8 bases match TRBD1. This CDR3 is built from 17 residues. Germline V gene lookup returns CDR1 LNHNV and CDR2 YYDKDF (reference sequence). With V trimmed by 0 bases and J by 8 bases, 14 bases remained unmatched. CDR3: CATSRDETGGRAGGYTF. Written as DNA, the CDR3 is TGTGCCACCAGCAGAGATGAAACAGGGGGAAGAGCGGGCGGCTACACCTTC.

The chain combines TRBV28 with TRBJ1-2, with 8 bases aligning to TRBD1. Germline-derived CDR1 and CDR2 are MDHEN and SYDVKM. After removal of 0 bases from V and 4 bases from J, the junction contained 4 bases not matched to a gene. This CDR3 has 15 amino acids. CDR3 DNA sequence: TGTGCCAGCAGTTTATGGGACAGGGAAATCTATGGCTACACCTTC. Translated, it gives CASSLWDREIYGYTF.

The genes are TRBV18 and TRBJ1-4, with D tentatively TRBD1 (5 bases). Trimming removed 3 bases from V and 8 bases from J, with 10 bases in between. From germline, CDR1 is KGHSH and CDR2 LQKENI. The CDR3 loop spans 13 amino acids. CDR3 coding DNA: TGTGCCAGCTCACCTCGGGAGGGGGAAAAACTGTTTTTT. Translated, it gives CASSPREGEKLFF.

V is TRBV9 and J is TRBJ1-1; weak D call: TRBD1 (6 bases). The germline V gene encodes CDR1 SGDLS and CDR2 YYNGEE. The CDR3 is 13 amino acids. The ends were cut back, 6 bases at V and 1 base at J, with 10 bases in the middle. CDR3 sequence: CASNQQGNTEAFF. CDR3 DNA: TGTGCCAGCAACCAACAGGGGAACACTGAAGCTTTCTTT. Based on the CDR3 plus reference TRBV9 and TRBJ1-1, the full variable domain is DSGVTQTPKHLITATGQRVTLRCSPRSGDLSVYWYQQSLDQGLQFLIQYYNGEERAKGNILERFSAQQFPDLHSELNLSSLELGDSALYFCASNQQGNTEAFFGQGTRLTVV.

The gene calls are TRBV21-1 and TRBJ1-2; the table names TRBD1, a call not compared with the DNA. TRBV21-1 counts as a pseudogene. The CDR3 is 13 amino acids. The DNA for the CDR3 is TGTGCCAGCAGCGAACCCAGGTACTATGGCTACACCTTC. Encoded protein: CASSEPRYYGYTF.

This chain connects TRBV19 to TRBJ1-2; 10 nucleotides match TRBD1. Germline CDR1 LNHDA, CDR2 SQIVND (reference sequence). CDR3 length: 14 amino acids. V lost 6 bases and J lost 10; bases outside the gene matches: 11. The CDR3 DNA sequence: TGTGCCAGTAGGGGACAGGGGATACGGCTAACCTACACCTTC. This codes for CASRGQGIRLTYTF.

In this sample, this clone turned up once. The chain carries TRBV6-6 and TRBJ2-5, with 8 bases aligning to TRBD2. The J call may be faulty, since TRBJ2-7 better matches the DNA end. Germline V lookup: CDR1 MNHNY, CDR2 SVGAGI (reference sequence). The CDR3 length is 14 residues. This CDR3 is CASSNLAGSYEQYF. The CDR3 coding sequence is TGTGCCAGCAGTAACTTAGCGGGATCCTACGAGCAGTACTTC.